Each of the 28 T cell receptor beta chains below was sequenced from the same sample in a study of T cells after yellow fever vaccination. TCRdb itself ran the 5' RACE reads through MiXCR, one entry per CDR3 protein. The profile covers about 300,000 distinct CDR3 sequences, with around 9.3% appearing a single time and about 3.7% taken by the ten largest. The specimen was CD4+ T cells sorted from PBMCs, collected 5 days after the yellow fever booster vaccination. These receptor sequences come from a man aged 18 to 30 who received the YFV17D yellow fever vaccine.

J is TRBJ2-5 and V is TRBV18, with 12 bases identical to TRBD2. The CDR3 extends over 15 amino acids. J was trimmed by 5 bases and V by 5 bases; bases with no gene match: 6. CDR1 is KGHSH and CDR2 is LQKENI in the germline V gene. CDR3 sequence reads: CASSVRLAGDETQYF. Written as DNA, the CDR3 is TGTGCCAGCTCAGTGAGACTAGCGGGGGACGAGACCCAGTACTTC.

DNA for the CDR3: TGTGCCAGCAGCCTCCGGCGCGGGGGCACTGAAGCTTTCTTT. Amino acids: CASSLRRGGTEAFF. The rearrangement links TRBV7-2 to TRBJ1-1; the D gene is possibly TRBD1 (5 bases). Germline values: CDR1 SGHTA, CDR2 FQGNSA. CDR3 length: 14 amino acids. Trimming took off 5 bases at V and 4 bases at J, with 14 bases between the two ends.

This clonotype showed up just a few times. The chain has TRBV5-6 and TRBJ2-3; D is ambiguous. The ends were cut back, 3 bases at V and 4 bases at J, with 12 bases in the middle. The CDR3 is 14 residues long. Germline values: CDR1 SGHDT, CDR2 YYEEEE. CDR3 in amino acids: CASSSGRSADTQYF. Written as DNA, the CDR3 is TGTGCCAGCAGCTCTGGTAGAAGTGCAGATACGCAGTATTTT.

This clonotype came up many times. The CDR3 region is CSARDRGPSFYEQYF. Written as DNA, the CDR3 is TGCAGTGCTAGAGATCGGGGACCCTCATTCTACGAGCAGTACTTC. The rearrangement uses TRBV20-1 and TRBJ2-7; either TRBD1 or TRBD2 may supply D (5 bases each). Trimming left V 0 bases short and J 3 bases short, with 15 bases between. The CDR3 has 15 residues. The V gene's germline CDR1 is DFQATT and CDR2 SNEGSKA (reference sequence).

This clonotype was seen a single time. The CDR3 coding sequence is TGTGCCAGCAGCTTATGGGCGGCCTACACCTTC. It is translated as CASSLWAAYTF. This rearrangement joins TRBV7-2 to TRBJ1-2; unclear D gene. The CDR3 has 11 amino acids. Trimming removed 2 bases at V and 10 bases at J, with 8 bases between. Germline CDR1 SGHTA, CDR2 FQGNSA.

The chain links TRBV7-2 to TRBJ1-4; TRBD1 is a possible D gene (5 bases). From germline, CDR1 is SGHTA and CDR2 FQGNSA. V lost 5 bases to trimming and J lost 8 bases, with 12 bases between them. CDR3 length: 13 residues. The CDR3 nucleotides are TGTGCCAGCAGCCCCTCAGGGTTGGAAAAACTGTTTTTT. This translates into CASSPSGLEKLFF. The variable domain in full, with the rest retrieved from reference TRBV7-2 and TRBJ1-4, is GAGVSQSPSNKVTEKGKDVELRCDPISGHTALYWYRQSLGQGLEFLIYFQGNSAPDKSGLPSDRFSAERTGGSVSTLTIQRTQQEDSAVYLCASSPSGLEKLFFGSGTQLSVL.

This clonotype was recorded a few times. The V call is TRBV6-5, the J call TRBJ1-6, with 11 bases fitting TRBD1. The J segment lost 1 base and the V segment lost 6 bases, leaving 5 bases of the junction unmatched. The CDR3 extends over 17 amino acids. Per the germline V gene, CDR1 is MNHEY and CDR2 is SVGAGI. The CDR3 nucleotides are TGTGCCAGCAGGCGGGACAGGGGGGCGTCCTATAATTCACCCCTCCACTTT. Amino acid sequence: CASRRDRGASYNSPLHF.

This clonotype has a handful of counts. The chain carries TRBV12-3 or TRBV12-4 and TRBJ2-2; D is unclear. CDR3 length: 16 amino acids. Trimming stripped 0 bases from V and 0 bases from J, with 8 bases between. The CDR3 sequence: CASSLAATANTGELFF. The CDR3 DNA follows: TGTGCCAGCAGTTTAGCGGCGACTGCGAACACCGGGGAGCTGTTTTTT.

J is TRBJ1-6 and V is TRBV7-9; D not certain. This CDR3 contains 15 residues. The V end was cut by 5 bases, the J end by 9 bases, with 17 bases between. Germline assignment: CDR1 SEHNR and CDR2 FQNEAQ (reference sequence). CDR3: CASSLAVSFASPLHF. CDR3 DNA sequence: TGTGCCAGCAGCCTCGCGGTGTCTTTCGCTTCACCCCTCCACTTT.

CDR3 coding DNA: TGTGCCAGCAGTTCCGCCGGGTCCATGAACACTGAAGCTTTCTTT. This gives the protein CASSSAGSMNTEAFF. The gene calls are TRBV6-2 or TRBV6-3 and TRBJ1-1, with D unresolved. V dropped 4 bases and J dropped 0 bases, with 12 bases sitting between them. Germline-derived CDR1 and CDR2 are MNHEY and SVGEGT. This CDR3 comprises 15 residues.

At least ten counts were recorded for this clonotype. The V gene is TRBV6-2 or TRBV6-3, the J gene TRBJ2-2; D unclear. Trimming cost V 7 bases and J 1 base, with 10 bases left between them. In germline, CDR1 is MNHEY, CDR2 SVGEGT. The CDR3 loop spans 14 amino acids. The CDR3 DNA reads as TGTGCCAGCACTGACTGGGGGAACACCGGGGAGCTGTTTTTT. Translating gives CASTDWGNTGELFF.

The V and J genes are TRBV4-2 and TRBJ1-5; D is possibly TRBD1 (5 bases). With 0 bases removed from V and 5 bases from J, the gap between germline ends came to 11 bases. The CDR3 spans 15 residues. From germline, CDR1 is LGHNA and CDR2 YNFKEQ. Written as DNA, the CDR3 is TGTGCCAGCAGCCAAGATTTTCGGGGGGATCAGCCCCAGCATTTT. As protein: CASSQDFRGDQPQHF.

The table lists this clonotype with a few counts. The chain combines TRBV20-1 with TRBJ2-3; 10 nucleotides line up with TRBD2. The CDR3 spans 12 residues. CDR1 is DFQATT, CDR2 SNEGSKA, per germline (reference sequence). CDR3 amino acids: CSPSGGGPTQYF. As DNA, the CDR3 is TGCAGCCCAAGCGGGGGGGGCCCAACGCAGTATTTT.

V usage is TRBV5-1 and J usage is TRBJ2-7; 8 bases agree with TRBD1. Germline lookup yields CDR1 SGHRS and CDR2 YFSETQ. V shed 4 bases and J 1 base; nucleotides not matched to a gene: 4. The CDR3 is 14 residues long. The CDR3 nucleotides are TGCGCCAGCAGCGTACAGGGGGAATCCTACGAGCAGTACTTC. Amino acids: CASSVQGESYEQYF.

The chain employs TRBV21-1 and TRBJ2-1; TRBD1 reflects the table's D call only, with no check against the DNA. TRBV21-1 is described as a pseudogene. The CDR3 length is 15 residues. DNA of the CDR3: TGTGCCAGCAGCAAAGATGCAGGGAGCTACAATGAGCAGTTCTTC. Protein product: CASSKDAGSYNEQFF.

This rearrangement joins TRBV2 to TRBJ2-7; no clear D gene. The CDR3 runs to 12 residues. Looked up from germline, CDR1 is SNHLY and CDR2 is FYNNEI. V was cut by 6 bases and J by 3 bases, with 9 bases left in between. CDR3 nucleotide sequence: TGTGCCAGCAGCCGGGTCCTCTACGAGCAGTACGTC. Its translation is CASSRVLYEQYV.

The chain is built from TRBV4-2 and TRBJ2-1, with a weak D call TRBD2 (5 bases). In germline, CDR1 is LGHNA, CDR2 YNFKEQ. This CDR3 is built from 12 residues. V lost 1 base to trimming and J lost 7 bases, with 5 bases between them. The CDR3: CASSQGGNEQFF. The CDR3 DNA reads TGTGCCAGCAGCCAAGGAGGGAATGAGCAGTTCTTC.

This clonotype occurred a few times. The J gene is TRBJ2-7, the V gene TRBV30; perhaps TRBD1 as D (6 bases). With 6 bases removed from V and 3 bases from J, the gap between germline ends came to 15 bases. This CDR3 has 13 residues. Per the germline V gene, CDR1 is GTSNPN and CDR2 is SVGIG (reference sequence). The DNA of the CDR3 is TGTGCCTGCCCGGGGACAACAAACTACGAGCAGTACTTC. Residues: CACPGTTNYEQYF.

This clonotype was found many times. V and J are TRBV7-6 and TRBJ1-5; D unresolved. V shed 2 bases and J shed 3 bases, with 11 bases lying between them. Germline V gives CDR1 SGHVS, CDR2 FNYEAQ. The CDR3 runs 15 residues. CDR3 amino acids: CASSLQSGFNQPQHF. Here the CDR3 DNA reads TGTGCCAGCAGCTTACAAAGCGGGTTCAATCAGCCCCAGCATTTT.

This clonotype has just a few counts. The V and J genes are TRBV27 and TRBJ2-5; 10 bases map to TRBD1. V gave up 2 bases and J gave up 1 base; unmatched junction bases: 4. This CDR3 spans 16 amino acids. From germline, CDR1 is MNHEY and CDR2 SMNVEV (reference sequence). The CDR3 loop reads CASSLMGQGFQETQYF. The CDR3 DNA sequence: TGTGCCAGCAGTTTAATGGGACAGGGGTTCCAAGAGACCCAGTACTTC.

The CDR3: CASSLIIGDYQPQHF. The DNA of the CDR3 is TGTGCCAGCAGCTTAATTATAGGGGACTATCAGCCCCAGCATTTT. V and J are TRBV7-2 and TRBJ1-5; a possible D gene is TRBD1 (5 bases). The V gene lost 2 bases and the J gene lost 5 bases, with 13 bases spanning the gap. The length of the CDR3 is 15 residues. Germline V gene lookup returns CDR1 SGHTA and CDR2 FQGNSA.

This clonotype turned up a few times. CDR3 nucleotides: TGTGCCAGCAGCTTTTATAGGGGGCCGGAGCCCCAGCATTTT. Translation: CASSFYRGPEPQHF. The chain carries TRBV5-6 and TRBJ1-5, with 7 nucleotides matching TRBD1. The CDR3 runs to 14 residues. V was clipped by 2 bases and J by 8 bases; unmatched bases: 7. Per the germline V gene, CDR1 is SGHDT and CDR2 is YYEEEE.

The table lists this clonotype with a few counts. J is TRBJ2-7 and V is TRBV5-1, with TRBD1 identical over 10 bases. CDR1 and CDR2 from the germline V gene are SGHRS and YFSETQ. The CDR3 runs 14 residues. Trimming took 4 bases from V and 1 from J; bases not matched to a gene: 2. Here the CDR3 reads CASSGGQGSYEQYF. The DNA of the CDR3 is TGCGCCAGCAGCGGGGGACAGGGGTCCTACGAGCAGTACTTC.

The CDR3 nucleotides read TGTGCCAGCAGCGCGACATCTGGCGGTCTTCAAGAGACCCAGTACTTC. It encodes CASSATSGGLQETQYF. This rearrangement joins TRBV7-2 to TRBJ2-5; the D is unclear. The ends were cut back, 5 bases at V and 2 bases at J, with 18 bases in the middle. From germline, CDR1 is SGHTA and CDR2 FQGNSA. The CDR3 consists of 16 residues.

CDR3 sequence: CASSFYPQGYPNYGYTF. The CDR3, as DNA: TGTGCCAGCAGCTTCTATCCACAGGGGTACCCTAACTATGGCTACACCTTC. The V call is TRBV5-5, the J call TRBJ1-2; TRBD1 agrees at 7 bases. Per germline, CDR1 SGHKS and CDR2 YYEKEE (reference sequence). The CDR3 totals 17 residues. With V trimmed by 2 bases and J by 0 bases, 10 bases remained unmatched.

Only a few counts were recorded for this clonotype. This chain connects TRBV28 to TRBJ1-1, with D uncertain. This CDR3 contains 12 residues. V was shortened by 3 bases and J by 6 bases, with 8 bases between the two germline ends. The germline V gene encodes CDR1 MDHEN and CDR2 SYDVKM. CDR3: CASSFWASEAFF. The DNA for the CDR3 is TGTGCCAGCAGTTTTTGGGCGTCTGAAGCTTTCTTT. Filled out from reference TRBV28 and TRBJ1-1, the complete variable domain reads DVKVTQSSRYLVKRTGEKVFLECVQDMDHENMFWYRQDPGLGLRLIYFSYDVKMKEKGDIPEGYSVSREKKERFSLILESASTNQTSMYLCASSFWASEAFFGQGTRLTVV.

This clonotype occurred a few times. The chain carries TRBV19 and TRBJ2-7; maybe TRBD1 (5 bases). The length of the CDR3 is 15 residues. CDR1 is LNHDA and CDR2 is SQIVND in the germline V gene (reference sequence). V was shortened by 3 bases and J by 2 bases, with 14 bases between the two germline ends. CDR3 residues: CASSMKAGRAYEQYV. The CDR3 DNA reads as TGTGCCAGTAGTATGAAAGCCGGCAGGGCCTACGAGCAGTACGTC.

This clonotype was recorded many times. This sequence joins TRBV12-3 or TRBV12-4 and TRBJ1-2, with D unclear. The CDR3 totals 12 residues. Trimming took off 0 bases at V and 14 bases at J, with 13 bases between the two ends. In DNA form, the CDR3 reads TGTGCCAGCAGTTTAGCGGGCTCCACGGCAACCTTC. This translates into CASSLAGSTATF.